The sequence of this TCR beta chain was determined in a study of CD8 T cells in ankylosing spondylitis. Germline CDR1 SNHLY, CDR2 FYNNEI. Trimming removed 1 base at V and 3 bases at J, with 28 bases between. The CDR3 totals 20 residues. Overall study findings and caveats: In peripheral blood, disease-linked CD8+ clones occurred at relatively low frequencies. A number of the motif variants had already been described in reactive arthritis synovial fluid and blood. Significant enrichment of disease-linked clones was reported in matched ankylosing spondylitis synovial fluid. A motif of 7 or 8 highly homologous TCR beta variants was seen as apparently characteristic of ankylosing spondylitis blood.

Making use of molecular barcodes, quantitative 5'-RACE generated TCR beta libraries. A single record per CDR3 protein comes from TCRdb applying MiXCR to the 5' RACE reads. The table shows approximately 520,000 distinct CDR3 sequences, with about 5.7% occurring only once. There are a few counts of this clonotype. The antigen is not known. The sequencing input was blood, either unsorted or a sorted T cell fraction (not recorded which). This chain connects TRBV2 to TRBJ2-7; D perhaps matches TRBD2 (6 bases). The source of this sequence is a male donor with ankylosing spondylitis. The CDR3 spells CASSEEGTLGPNPRLYEQYF. For the CDR3, the DNA is TGTGCCAGCAGTGAAGAGGGGACTCTGGGGCCGAACCCCCGACTCTACGAGCAGTACTTC.